The entry that follows covers one T cell receptor beta chain sequence. This clonotype occurred a few times. The specificity of this receptor is unknown. No clone much larger than this one lies a single base away; base qualities are absent. The data are from a study of response to subunit inactivated influenza vaccine (dated by TCRdb to the late 2010s). In the study overall: Deep quantitative T cell receptor repertoire profiling was used in the study to track responses to a trivalent subunit inactivated influenza vaccine. Findings and caveats that apply to the study as a whole: According to the authors, only a limited number of new T cells may be recruited by each seasonal influenza vaccination.

The receptor library was made with RT-PCR. TCRdb names Illumina HiSeq 2500 as the instrument used. The public sequencing data were trimmed at Q25 with fastp and processed into clonotypes with MiXCR by TCRdb, which kept only in-frame beta chains. Rows are unified per CDR3 protein, each entry keeping the most common DNA and genes. Within this sample are a few hundred thousand distinct CDR3 sequences, with approximately 7.7% of them counted one time only. The top ten clones comprise about an eighth of the sample. The specimen was PBMCs from blood, collected less than 30 months after vaccination. The TCR originated in a man in his fifties or sixties who received an inactivated influenza vaccine. Donor details come from another sample of the same person, matched by shared clones.

At the DNA level, the sequence is TGCAGTGCTAGAGAGAGTAGCGGATACACAGATACGCAGTATTTT. Translated, it gives CSARESSGYTDTQYF. The chain joins TRBV20-1 to TRBJ2-3; TRBD2 is possibly the D segment (6 matching bases). CDR1 and CDR2, looked up from the germline V gene (reference sequence), are DFQATT and SNEGSKA. The CDR3 measures 15 amino acids from cysteine to phenylalanine. Only the CDR3 portion is preserved as DNA: 45 bases, with reading frame beginning at the first base. The V end loses 0 bases and the J end loses 2 bases, and a stretch of 12 bases separates them.